This T cell receptor beta chain appears in the sequencing data of a study of blood T cell repertoires in COVID-19. Assay used: immunoSEQ multiplex PCR; TCRdb lists only in-frame clones, some missing. The sample shows more than 110,000 clones, 84% of them seen only once. The sequencing sample was made of peripheral blood. This TCR was sampled from a human donor in a cohort sampled during active COVID-19.

DNA of the CDR3: TGTGCCACCAGCAGAGATCTCCAGGGGTCCTCTGGAAACACCATATATTTT. Translation: CATSRDLQGSSGNTIYF. The chain combines TRBV15 with TRBJ1-3; D may be TRBD1 (6 bases). The CDR3 is made up of 17 amino acids. Trimming removed 0 bases at V and 0 bases at J, with 12 bases between. Germline V lookup: CDR1 LNHNV, CDR2 YYDKDF (reference sequence).